Listed here are 20 T cell receptor beta chains from one sample, sequenced in a study of blood T cell repertoires in COVID-19. Clones were read by immunoSEQ multiplex PCR, and TCRdb kept only the in-frame ones, dropping some. The table shows about 230,000 clones, with approximately 85% occurring only once. Sequenced: peripheral blood. These receptor sequences come from a man aged 35 to 55 with acute or convalescent COVID-19.

This clone showed up just a few times. The chain combines TRBV3-1 (or the pseudogene TRBV3-2) with TRBJ2-7, with D unresolved. V lost 5 bases and J 2 bases, leaving 13 bases between the germline ends. From germline, CDR1 is LGHDT and CDR2 YNNKEL (reference sequence). There are 14 residues in the CDR3. DNA of the CDR3: TGTGCCAGCAGCAGCCGGGTCCAACCCTACGAGCAGTACTTC. It translates to CASSSRVQPYEQYF.

For the CDR3, the DNA is TGTGCCAGCAGTTACTCGAAGACGCAGGGTGGCTACACCTTC. Its translation is CASSYSKTQGGYTF. The J gene is TRBJ1-2, the V gene TRBV6-5; the D gene is possibly TRBD1 (5 bases). Germline V lookup: CDR1 MNHEY, CDR2 SVGAGI. Between the trimmed V and J ends, which lost 0 bases and 7 bases, there was a span of 12 bases. The CDR3 runs 14 residues.

A single count supports this clone. V is TRBV19 and J is TRBJ1-5; D gene unclear. This CDR3 comprises 14 residues. V was clipped by 5 bases and J by 0 bases, with 8 bases between them. The V gene's germline CDR1 is LNHDA and CDR2 SQIVND (reference sequence). This CDR3 reads CASSYIPSNQPQHF. CDR3 nucleotides: TGTGCCAGTAGTTACATACCTAGCAATCAGCCCCAGCATTTT.

This chain joins TRBV5-4 and TRBJ2-7, with 11 positions matching TRBD1. Germline values: CDR1 SGHNT, CDR2 YYREEE (reference sequence). This CDR3 region has 13 residues. CDR3 loop: CAISRGQGEEQYF. CDR3 bases: TGTGCGATCTCTAGGGGACAGGGGGAGGAGCAGTACTTC.

The rearrangement links TRBV18 to TRBJ2-6, with 10 bases identical to TRBD1. Trimming cost V 8 bases and J 2 bases; bases outside gene matches: 9. Germline V gives CDR1 KGHSH, CDR2 LQKENI. The length of the CDR3 is 17 residues. The CDR3 loop reads CASPTGTGVAGANVLTF. The CDR3 coding sequence is TGTGCCAGCCCTACCGGGACAGGGGTGGCTGGGGCCAACGTCCTGACTTTC.

The chain uses TRBV12-3 or TRBV12-4 and TRBJ1-1; 8 nucleotides line up with TRBD1. The CDR3 is 13 residues long. Trimming at V came to 3 bases and at J to 13 bases, leaving 10 bases not matched to a gene. The CDR3 sequence: CASSLTGVGLGFF. In DNA form, the CDR3 reads TGTGCCAGCAGTTTGACAGGGGTCGGGCTCGGTTTCTTT.

The chain carries TRBV4-1 and TRBJ1-1, with TRBD1 identical over 11 bases. Trimming at V came to 1 base and at J to 5 bases, leaving 9 bases not matched to a gene. The CDR3 has 17 residues. Germline CDR1 and CDR2: MGHRA and YSYEKL. The DNA for the CDR3 is TGCGCCAGCAGCCAAGGAGGACAGGGGGCTACGGGTACTGAAGCTTTCTTT. It is translated as CASSQGGQGATGTEAFF.

The chain combines TRBV5-6 with TRBJ1-5, with D perhaps TRBD1 (6 bases). Germline CDR1 SGHDT, CDR2 YYEEEE. The CDR3 covers 16 residues. V dropped 0 bases and J dropped 2 bases, with 12 bases sitting between them. The CDR3 DNA is TGTGCCAGCAGCTTGGCCTCCAGGGGAGGCAATCAGCCCCAGCATTTT. As protein: CASSLASRGGNQPQHF.

This clone was seen only once. This rearrangement joins TRBV6-4 to TRBJ1-5, with D possibly matching TRBD1 (5 bases). The germline V gene has CDR1 MRHNA and CDR2 SNTAGT. Deletions cut 4 bases from V and 4 bases from J, with 14 bases between. The CDR3 has 15 amino acids. The CDR3 DNA is TGTGCCAGCAGTGCGACAGTCGGGGGGAATCAGCCCCAGCATTTT. Its protein product is CASSATVGGNQPQHF.

The rearrangement uses TRBV2 and TRBJ2-2; no clear D gene. The CDR3 is 13 amino acids. The V gene's germline CDR1 is SNHLY and CDR2 FYNNEI. V was shortened by 1 base and J by 4 bases, with 4 bases between the two germline ends. The CDR3 nucleotides are TGTGCCAGCAGTGAAGAGCGCACCGGGGAGCTGTTTTTT. Encoded protein: CASSEERTGELFF.

The V call is TRBV27, the J call TRBJ2-3; D is undetermined. V lost 4 bases and J 1 base, leaving 6 bases between the germline ends. Germline CDR1 is MNHEY and CDR2 is SMNVEV (reference sequence). The CDR3 runs 13 residues. DNA of the CDR3: TGTGCCAGCAGTTCCCATGGCACAGATACGCAGTATTTT. Translating gives CASSSHGTDTQYF.

This clone has just one count. The chain's CDR3 is CASSLTSAIPLAPLHF. The DNA for the CDR3 is TGTGCCAGCAGCTTAACCTCGGCAATCCCATTAGCGCCCCTCCACTTT. The V and J genes are TRBV11-2 and TRBJ1-6; unclear D gene. The CDR3 totals 16 residues. The V end lost 2 bases, the J end lost 13 bases, and 21 bases lay between the germline ends. The germline CDR1 and CDR2 sequences are SGHAT and FQNNGV.

The V gene is TRBV9, the J gene TRBJ1-5, with unresolved D. The CDR3 totals 14 residues. Trimming stripped 3 bases from V and 2 bases from J, with 9 bases between. Germline CDR1 and CDR2: SGDLS and YYNGEE. The CDR3 here is CASSAEGGNQPQHF. DNA of the CDR3: TGTGCCAGCAGCGCTGAGGGAGGCAATCAGCCCCAGCATTTT.

DNA of the CDR3: TGTGCCAGCAGTGACAGTCGAAAGTCCGGGGAGCTGTTTTTT. This translates into CASSDSRKSGELFF. The V and J genes are TRBV6-1 and TRBJ2-2; D is undetermined. V was trimmed by 3 bases and J by 6 bases, leaving 11 bases between them. The CDR3 is made up of 14 amino acids. Germline CDR1 is MNHNS and CDR2 is SASEGT.

The genes are TRBV29-1 and TRBJ2-6, with D possibly being TRBD2 (5 bases). CDR3 length: 14 residues. The V gene lost 1 base and the J gene lost 1 base, with 5 bases spanning the gap. The germline CDR1 and CDR2 sequences are SQVTM and ANQGSEA. Here the CDR3 reads CSVEGGSGANVLTF. CDR3 nucleotides: TGCAGCGTTGAAGGCGGGTCTGGGGCCAACGTCCTGACTTTC.

This chain links TRBV13 with TRBJ2-1, with 12 bases fitting TRBD1. Germline CDR1 and CDR2: PRHDT and FYEKMQ (reference sequence). V trimming: 5 bases; J trimming: 6 bases; junction bases outside the gene matches: 11. The CDR3 runs 17 residues. CDR3 bases: TGTGCCAGCAGCCCCTCGGACCGGGACAGGGGGCTCAATGAGCAGTTCTTC. Residues: CASSPSDRDRGLNEQFF. The variable domain in full, with the rest retrieved from reference TRBV13 and TRBJ2-1, is AAGVIQSPRHLIKEKRETATLKCYPIPRHDTVYWYQQGPGQDPQFLISFYEKMQSDKGSIPDRFSAQQFSDYHSELNMSSLELGDSALYFCASSPSDRDRGLNEQFFGPGTRLTVL.

As for this clone: Other nucleotide sequences in the sample specify the same CDR3. The CDR3 loop is CASSQVLNTEAFF. In nucleotides, the CDR3 is TGCGCCAGCAGCCAAGTCTTGAACACTGAAGCTTTCTTT. V gene TRBV4-3 combines with J gene TRBJ1-1; D is uncertain. The CDR3 totals 13 residues. Looked up from germline, CDR1 is LGHNA and CDR2 is YSLEER. Trimming removed 1 base at V and 0 bases at J, with 3 bases between.

V and J are TRBV12-3 or TRBV12-4 and TRBJ1-2; 7 bases map to TRBD1. There are 13 residues in the CDR3. Germline trimming cut 6 bases from V and 7 bases from J; bases unmatched to any gene: 8. The CDR3 DNA sequence: TGTGCCAGCAGCCCCAGGGGGGAAGTTGGCTACACCTTC. Translating it yields CASSPRGEVGYTF.

The chain joins TRBV6-5 to TRBJ2-1, with TRBD1 as a possible D gene (5 bases). CDR3 length: 15 amino acids. V was clipped by 0 bases and J by 10 bases, with 16 bases between them. Germline CDR1 and CDR2: MNHEY and SVGAGI. The CDR3 sequence is CASSYSGRGHLEQFF. The CDR3, as DNA: TGTGCCAGCAGTTACTCGGGCCGAGGACACCTCGAGCAGTTCTTC.

V is TRBV18 and J is TRBJ1-5, with D hard to call. This CDR3 region has 15 residues. Germline CDR1 KGHSH, CDR2 LQKENI. The V and J ends lost 6 bases and 4 bases respectively, with 16 bases between them. The CDR3 loop is CASSETASLNQPQHF. CDR3 nucleotides: TGTGCCAGCTCTGAGACTGCGTCACTGAATCAGCCCCAGCATTTT.